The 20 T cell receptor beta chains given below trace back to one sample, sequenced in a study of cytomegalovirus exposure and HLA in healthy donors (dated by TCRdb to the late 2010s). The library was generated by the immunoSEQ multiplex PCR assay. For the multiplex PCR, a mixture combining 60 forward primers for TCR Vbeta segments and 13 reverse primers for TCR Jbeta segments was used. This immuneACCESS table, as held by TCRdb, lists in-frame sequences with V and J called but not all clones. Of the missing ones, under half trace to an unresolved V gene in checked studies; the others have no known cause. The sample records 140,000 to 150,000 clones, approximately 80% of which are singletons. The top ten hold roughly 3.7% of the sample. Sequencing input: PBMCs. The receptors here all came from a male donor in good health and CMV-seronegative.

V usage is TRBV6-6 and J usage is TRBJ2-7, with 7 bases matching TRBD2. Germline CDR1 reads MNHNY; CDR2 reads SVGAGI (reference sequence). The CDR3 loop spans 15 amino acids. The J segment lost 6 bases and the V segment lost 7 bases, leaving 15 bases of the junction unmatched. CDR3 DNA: TGTGCCAGCACTAAAAGCGGGGAGAGGGCCCGCGAGCAGTACTTC. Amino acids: CASTKSGERAREQYF.

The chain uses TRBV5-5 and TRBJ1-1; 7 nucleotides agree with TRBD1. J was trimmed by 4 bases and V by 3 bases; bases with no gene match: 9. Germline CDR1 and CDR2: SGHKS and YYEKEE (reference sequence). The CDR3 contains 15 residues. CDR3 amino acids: CASSSGQARGTEAFF. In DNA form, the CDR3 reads TGTGCCAGCAGCTCCGGACAGGCCCGTGGCACTGAAGCTTTCTTT.

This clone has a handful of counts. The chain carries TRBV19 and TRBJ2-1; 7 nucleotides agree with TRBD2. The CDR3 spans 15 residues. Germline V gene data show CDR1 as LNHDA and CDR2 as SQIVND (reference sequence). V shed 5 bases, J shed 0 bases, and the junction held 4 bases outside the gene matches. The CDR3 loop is CASSLAGYSYNEQFF. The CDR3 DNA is TGTGCCAGTAGTTTAGCGGGTTACTCCTACAATGAGCAGTTCTTC. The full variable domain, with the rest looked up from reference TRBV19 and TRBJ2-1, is DGGITQSPKYLFRKEGQNVTLSCEQNLNHDAMYWYRQDPGQGLRLIYYSQIVNDFQKGDIAEGYSVSREKKESFPLTVTSAQKNPTAFYLCASSLAGYSYNEQFFGPGTRLTVL.

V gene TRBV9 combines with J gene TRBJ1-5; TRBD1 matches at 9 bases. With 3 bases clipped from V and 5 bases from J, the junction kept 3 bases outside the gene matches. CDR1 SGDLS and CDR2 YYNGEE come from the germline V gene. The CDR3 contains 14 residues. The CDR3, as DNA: TGTGCCAGCAGCGCCGACAGGGGGGATCAGCCCCAGCATTTT. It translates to CASSADRGDQPQHF.

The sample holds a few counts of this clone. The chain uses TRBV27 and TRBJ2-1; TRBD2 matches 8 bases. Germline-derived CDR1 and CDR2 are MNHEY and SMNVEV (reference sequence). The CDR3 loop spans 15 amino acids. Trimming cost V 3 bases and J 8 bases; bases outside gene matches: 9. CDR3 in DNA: TGTGCCAGCAGTTTGCAACCGGGACTAGGGGATGAGCAGTTCTTC. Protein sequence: CASSLQPGLGDEQFF.

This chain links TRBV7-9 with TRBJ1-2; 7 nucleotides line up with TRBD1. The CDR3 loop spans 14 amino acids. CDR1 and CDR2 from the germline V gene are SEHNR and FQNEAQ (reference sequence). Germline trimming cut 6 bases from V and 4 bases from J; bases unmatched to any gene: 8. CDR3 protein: CASSFAGQRYGYTF. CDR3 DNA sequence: TGTGCCAGCAGTTTTGCGGGACAGCGCTATGGCTACACCTTC.

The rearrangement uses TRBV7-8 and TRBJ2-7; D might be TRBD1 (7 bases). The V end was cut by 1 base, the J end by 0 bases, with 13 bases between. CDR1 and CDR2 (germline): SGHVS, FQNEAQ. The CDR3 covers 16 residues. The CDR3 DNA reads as TGTGCCAGCAGCTTAGTCGGCCAGGGGGGCTCCTACGAGCAGTACTTC. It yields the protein CASSLVGQGGSYEQYF.

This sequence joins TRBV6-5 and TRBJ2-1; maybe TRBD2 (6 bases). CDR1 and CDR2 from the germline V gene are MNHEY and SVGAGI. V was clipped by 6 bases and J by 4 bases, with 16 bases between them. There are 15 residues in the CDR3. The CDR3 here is CASRKDSRGYNEQFF. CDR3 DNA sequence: TGTGCCAGCAGGAAGGACTCTCGGGGGTACAATGAGCAGTTCTTC.

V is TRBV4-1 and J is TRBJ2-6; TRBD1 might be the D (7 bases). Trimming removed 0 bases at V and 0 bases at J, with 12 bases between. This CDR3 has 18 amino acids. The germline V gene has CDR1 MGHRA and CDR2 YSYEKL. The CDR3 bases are TGCGCCAGCAGCCAAGAAAGACAGGGACTCTCTGGGGCCAACGTCCTGACTTTC. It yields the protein CASSQERQGLSGANVLTF.

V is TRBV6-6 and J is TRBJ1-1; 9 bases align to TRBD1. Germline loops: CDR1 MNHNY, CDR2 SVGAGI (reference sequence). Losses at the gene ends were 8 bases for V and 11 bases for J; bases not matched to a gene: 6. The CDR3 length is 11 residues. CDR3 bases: TGTGCCAGCGGTGTTGGGACAGGGGCTTTCTTT. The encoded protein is CASGVGTGAFF.

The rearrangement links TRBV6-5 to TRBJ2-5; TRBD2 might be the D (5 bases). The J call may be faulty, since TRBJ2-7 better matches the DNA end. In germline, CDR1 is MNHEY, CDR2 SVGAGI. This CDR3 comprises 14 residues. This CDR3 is CASSYSTTSYEQYF. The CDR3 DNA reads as TGTGCCAGCAGTTACTCGACTACCTCCTACGAGCAGTACTTC.

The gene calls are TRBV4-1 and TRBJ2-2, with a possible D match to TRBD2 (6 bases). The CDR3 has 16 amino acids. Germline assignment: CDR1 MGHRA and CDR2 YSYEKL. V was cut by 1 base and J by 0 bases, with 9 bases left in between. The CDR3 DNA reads TGCGCCAGCAGCCAAGCCGGGACTTCGAACACCGGGGAGCTGTTTTTT. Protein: CASSQAGTSNTGELFF.

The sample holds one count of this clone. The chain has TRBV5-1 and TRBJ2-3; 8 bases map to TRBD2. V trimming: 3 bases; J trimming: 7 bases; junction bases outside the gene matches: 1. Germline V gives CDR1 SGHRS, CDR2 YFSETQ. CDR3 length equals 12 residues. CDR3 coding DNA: TGCGCCAGCAGCTCGGGGGGGAATACGCAGTATTTT. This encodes CASSSGGNTQYF.

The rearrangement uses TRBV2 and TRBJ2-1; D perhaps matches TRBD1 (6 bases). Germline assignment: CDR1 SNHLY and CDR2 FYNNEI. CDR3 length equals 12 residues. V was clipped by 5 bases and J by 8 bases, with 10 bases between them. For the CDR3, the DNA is TGTGCCAGCAGTTCCAGGGGAGATGAGCAGTTCTTC. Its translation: CASSSRGDEQFF.

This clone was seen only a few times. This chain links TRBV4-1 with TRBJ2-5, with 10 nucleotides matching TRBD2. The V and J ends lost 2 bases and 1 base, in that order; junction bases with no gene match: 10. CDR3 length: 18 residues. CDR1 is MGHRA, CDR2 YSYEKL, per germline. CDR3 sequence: CASSQRLAGGGGQETQYF. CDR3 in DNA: TGCGCCAGCAGCCAACGTTTAGCGGGAGGCGGGGGCCAAGAGACCCAGTACTTC.

The CDR3 bases are TGTGCCGGGGGACAGATCAATGAGCAGTTCTTC. It translates to CAGGQINEQFF. The rearrangement joins TRBV21-1 to TRBJ2-1; no DNA check was done on the table's D call, TRBD1. TRBV21-1 is reported as a pseudogene. CDR3 length equals 11 residues.

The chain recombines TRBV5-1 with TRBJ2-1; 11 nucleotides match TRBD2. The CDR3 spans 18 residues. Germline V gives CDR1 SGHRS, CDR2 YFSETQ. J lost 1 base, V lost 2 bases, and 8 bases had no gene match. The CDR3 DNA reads TGCGCCAGCAGCTTCTATACTAGCGGGGGACCATCCTACAATGAGCAGTTCTTC. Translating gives CASSFYTSGGPSYNEQFF. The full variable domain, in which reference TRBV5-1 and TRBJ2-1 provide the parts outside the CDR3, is KAGVTQTPRYLIKTRGQQVTLSCSPISGHRSVSWYQQTPGQGLQFLFEYFSETQRNKGNFPGRFSGRQFSNSRSEMNVSTLELGDSALYLCASSFYTSGGPSYNEQFFGPGTRLTVL.

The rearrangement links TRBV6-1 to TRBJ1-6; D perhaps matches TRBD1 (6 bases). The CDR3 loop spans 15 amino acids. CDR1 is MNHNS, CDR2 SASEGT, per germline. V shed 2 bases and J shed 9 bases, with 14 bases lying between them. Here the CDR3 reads CASSESSGGGSPLHF. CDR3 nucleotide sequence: TGTGCCAGCAGTGAATCTTCGGGAGGGGGTTCACCCCTCCACTTT.

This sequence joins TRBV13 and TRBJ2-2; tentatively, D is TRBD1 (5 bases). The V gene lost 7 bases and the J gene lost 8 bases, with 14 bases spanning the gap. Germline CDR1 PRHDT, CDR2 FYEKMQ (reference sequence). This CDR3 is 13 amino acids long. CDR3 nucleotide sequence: TGTGCCAGCACAGGGCCCAAGAAGGGGGAGCTGTTTTTT. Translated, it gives CASTGPKKGELFF.

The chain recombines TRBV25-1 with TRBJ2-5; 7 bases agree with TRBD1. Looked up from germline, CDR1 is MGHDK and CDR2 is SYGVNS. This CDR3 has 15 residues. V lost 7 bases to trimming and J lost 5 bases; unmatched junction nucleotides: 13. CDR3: CASTTSQGVGETQYF. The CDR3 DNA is TGTGCCAGCACTACCTCCCAGGGGGTCGGGGAGACCCAGTACTTC. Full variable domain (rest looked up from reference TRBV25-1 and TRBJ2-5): EADIYQTPRYLVIGTGKKITLECSQTMGHDKMYWYQQDPGMELHLIHYSYGVNSTEKGDLSSESTVSRIRTEHFPLTLESARPSHTSQYLCASTTSQGVGETQYFGPGTRLLVL.